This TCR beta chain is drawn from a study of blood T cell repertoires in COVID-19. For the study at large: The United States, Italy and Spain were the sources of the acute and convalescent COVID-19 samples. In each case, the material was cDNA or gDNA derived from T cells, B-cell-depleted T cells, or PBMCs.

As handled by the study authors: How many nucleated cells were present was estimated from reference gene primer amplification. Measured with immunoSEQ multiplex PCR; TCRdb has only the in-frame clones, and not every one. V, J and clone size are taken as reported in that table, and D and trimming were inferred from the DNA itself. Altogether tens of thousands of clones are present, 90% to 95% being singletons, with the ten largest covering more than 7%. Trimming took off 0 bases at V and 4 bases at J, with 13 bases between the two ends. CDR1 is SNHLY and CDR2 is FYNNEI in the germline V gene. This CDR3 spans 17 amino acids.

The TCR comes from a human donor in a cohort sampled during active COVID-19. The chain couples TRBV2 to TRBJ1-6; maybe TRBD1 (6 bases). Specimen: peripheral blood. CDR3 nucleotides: TGTGCCAGCAGTGAAGCCGTCCCAGGGGATTATAATTCACCCCTCCACTTT. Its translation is CASSEAVPGDYNSPLHF.